One TCR beta chain is described in this entry. The sample's time point: persistent/refractory GD, antithyroid drugs over 5 years with positive TRAb. The authors made the TCR library using RNA they extracted from PBMCs. The peripheral blood volume drawn was approximately 9 milliliters, and it was collected into EDTA tubes. The entry originates in a study of regulatory T cells in long-lasting Graves disease. To make TCR beta libraries, researchers used iRepertoire HTBI primers and Arm-PCR of CDR3 regions. In the original processing: Among the samples, 62 TRBV and 13 to 15 TRBJ segments were identified. TCRdb itself ran the multiplex PCR reads through MiXCR, one entry per CDR3 protein. The V and J calls were determined by TCRdb, not by the authors. The sample comprises fewer than 550,000 distinct CDR3 sequences, about 22% of which are singletons, and about 7% rests with the top ten. V gave up 2 bases and J gave up 2 bases, with 13 bases separating them. The CDR3 extends over 15 amino acids. Germline values: CDR1 SGHTA, CDR2 FQGTGA.

The source material was peripheral blood mononuclear cells (PBMCs), sampled when the disease was refractory, from a patient treated with antithyroid drugs. The receptor was derived from a female donor with Graves disease. The J gene is TRBJ2-7, the V gene TRBV7-3; D possibly corresponds to TRBD1 (7 bases). The CDR3 bases are TGTGCCAGCAGCTTACGCCGCGGGACAGCCTACGAGCAGTACTTC. The encoded protein is CASSLRRGTAYEQYF.